This T cell receptor (beta chain) was observed in a study of T cells expressing NK-cell markers. Study information: It was sorted CD3+CD56-NKG2C+, CD3+CD56+NKG2C- and CD3+CD56+NKG2C+ T cells that provided the TCR beta repertoires. Among eight sequenced donors, seven carried HCMV seropositivity while one was seronegative.

What made the TCR beta cDNA was 5'RACE template switching with UMIs. For each CDR3 protein, TCRdb gives one entry from its re-call of the 5' RACE reads, without DNA. The sample data list 400,000 to 450,000 distinct CDR3 sequences. This CDR3 has 15 amino acids. CDR1 is LNHDA and CDR2 is SQIVND in the germline V gene (reference sequence). The sample taken for sequencing was blood T cells: a sorted CD56 or NKG2C T cell subset, CD4+ or CD8+ T cells, or bulk PBMC T cells (not recorded which). The chain recombines TRBV19 with TRBJ1-1; TCRdb indicates TRBD1, and absent DNA this call remains unverified. This TCR came from a woman between 18 and 75 years old in good health. Here the CDR3 reads CASSKATRGSTEAFF.